This T cell receptor (beta chain) was observed in a study of tumor-infiltrating lymphocytes in primary liver carcinoma. Study summary: Every sample contained roughly 3.5 to 8 million productive TCRbeta reads, and these numbers were similar from one tissue type to another. Study outcomes and limitations: Each sample was bulk and unsorted; consequently, CD4+ and CD8+ repertoires were not compared.

A primer matching the constant region was used to make TCR beta cDNA from approximately 520 ng of total RNA. It was through three nested multiplex PCR rounds of slightly modified ARM-PCR that TCR beta libraries arose. In the first two PCR rounds, TRBV1-TRBV30 forward primers were paired with a C-beta reverse primer, and each round lasted about 9 cycles. TCRdb passed the multiplex PCR reads through MiXCR, listing each CDR3 protein once. The data show about 310,000 distinct CDR3 sequences, 45% to 70% seen once. Unsorted whole blood yielded blood RNA, and germline DNA was extracted as well. Comment on this clonotype: What it binds is not known. At one boundary the junction diverges from the germline segment, which might be a read error.

Germline V gene lookup returns CDR1 LGHNA and CDR2 YSLEER. This CDR3 comprises 21 residues. The chain has TRBV4-3 and TRBJ2-2, with 14 bases matching TRBD2. The specimen was peripheral blood. The TCR originated in a woman in her 30s with primary liver carcinoma and hepatitis B virus infection. The CDR3, as DNA: TGCGCCAGCAGCCAAGATCAGACTCCGGGACTAGCGGGAGATCACACCGGGGAGCTGTATTTT. Translating gives CASSQDQTPGLAGDHTGELYF.